A single sample gave rise to the 17 T cell receptor beta chains below, sequenced in a study of cytomegalovirus exposure and HLA in healthy donors. Profiled with immunoSEQ multiplex PCR; TCRdb holds only in-frame clones, not every one. The table lists over 55,000 clones, about 93% of them singletons, with about 2.9% in the top ten. Material: PBMCs. The receptors originated from a man younger than 30 in good health and CMV-seronegative.

The chain is built from TRBV5-1 and TRBJ2-5, with D unresolved. In germline, CDR1 is SGHRS, CDR2 YFSETQ. The length of the CDR3 is 13 residues. Trimming took 3 bases from V and 8 from J, leaving 14 bases between them. The chain's CDR3 is CASSSSPGVTQYF. The CDR3 region has the DNA TGCGCCAGCAGCTCGAGCCCTGGAGTAACCCAGTACTTC.

V is TRBV2 and J is TRBJ2-3, with 7 bases lining up with TRBD1. Per germline, CDR1 SNHLY and CDR2 FYNNEI. The junction had 6 bases not matched to a gene; V was cut back by 4 bases and J by 5 bases. There are 14 residues in the CDR3. CDR3 DNA sequence: TGTGCCAGCAGTGGACAGGGTGGAGGAGATACGCAGTATTTT. Translation gives CASSGQGGGDTQYF.

Worth noting for this clone: Other DNA sequences from this sample encode an identical CDR3 as well. The genes are TRBV11-2 and TRBJ2-1; the D gene is possibly TRBD1 (6 bases). Trimming cost V 5 bases and J 1 base, with 18 bases left between them. The CDR3 totals 17 residues. In germline, CDR1 is SGHAT, CDR2 FQNNGV. CDR3 nucleotide sequence: TGTGCCAGCAGCCCCTTAGACAGGTCCTTTTCCTACAATGAGCAGTTCTTC. Its translation is CASSPLDRSFSYNEQFF.

V gene TRBV7-3 combines with J gene TRBJ2-1; 11 positions agree with TRBD2. This CDR3 comprises 15 residues. With V trimmed by 3 bases and J by 2 bases, 0 bases remained unmatched. Germline values: CDR1 SGHTA, CDR2 FQGTGA. CDR3 sequence reads: CASSLTSGTYNEQFF. In DNA, the CDR3 is TGTGCCAGCAGCTTGACTAGCGGGACCTACAATGAGCAGTTCTTC.

V gene TRBV6-6 combines with J gene TRBJ1-4, with D maybe TRBD1 (5 bases). The germline V and J ends were trimmed by 6 bases and 2 bases, with 13 bases remaining between them. CDR1 and CDR2 (germline): MNHNY, SVGAGI (reference sequence). This CDR3 is built from 15 residues. CDR3 sequence (DNA): TGTGCCAGCAGAAGACAGAAGAGGACTAATGAAAAACTGTTTTTT. It codes for CASRRQKRTNEKLFF.

This clone was counted once. V and J are TRBV27 and TRBJ2-5, with 9 bases lining up with TRBD2. V trimming: 2 bases; J trimming: 10 bases; junction bases outside the gene matches: 5. The CDR3 sequence is 13 residues long. CDR1 is MNHEY, CDR2 SMNVEV, per germline (reference sequence). The CDR3 is CASSLLAGLDQYF. The CDR3 bases are TGTGCCAGCAGTTTACTAGCGGGACTGGACCAGTACTTC.

The V call is TRBV19, the J call TRBJ2-7, with TRBD2 matching over 7 bases. V lost 7 bases and J lost 7; bases outside the gene matches: 10. CDR3 length: 13 residues. Germline V gene sequence: CDR1 LNHDA, CDR2 SQIVND (reference sequence). This CDR3 is CASMGPRAGEQYF. For the CDR3, the DNA is TGTGCCAGTATGGGGCCCAGAGCGGGGGAGCAGTACTTC.

This chain joins TRBV9 and TRBJ2-5; 9 nucleotides line up with TRBD2. The V gene's germline CDR1 is SGDLS and CDR2 YYNGEE. This CDR3 has 16 amino acids. J was trimmed by 4 bases and V by 0 bases; bases with no gene match: 7. This CDR3 is CASSVGASGMVETQYF. For the CDR3, the DNA is TGTGCCAGCAGCGTAGGGGCTAGCGGGATGGTAGAGACCCAGTACTTC.

The chain joins TRBV18 to TRBJ2-1; 8 bases are a match to TRBD2. Trimming removed 3 bases from V and 7 bases from J; junction bases left unmatched: 8. This CDR3 region has 15 residues. Germline V gene data show CDR1 as KGHSH and CDR2 as LQKENI. CDR3 bases: TGTGCCAGCTCACCGCGGGAGGCCGAGGGGAATGAGCAGTTCTTC. It encodes CASSPREAEGNEQFF.

CDR3 in DNA: TGTGCCAGCAGCTCATGGGAGACAGGGGATTACAATGAGCAGTTCTTC. Translated, it gives CASSSWETGDYNEQFF. This chain uses TRBV11-2 with TRBJ2-1, with 8 bases identical to TRBD1. The CDR3 runs 16 residues. Germline CDR1 SGHAT, CDR2 FQNNGV. The junction had 9 bases not matched to a gene; V was cut back by 4 bases and J by 4 bases.

The rearrangement joins TRBV11-2 to TRBJ2-7, with D unclear. The CDR3 extends over 13 amino acids. CDR1 and CDR2 from the germline V gene are SGHAT and FQNNGV. V lost 1 base, J lost 9 bases, and 13 bases lay in between. CDR3 sequence (DNA): TGTGCCAGCAGCTTAGGCCCCCCCGCGGTGCAGTACTTC. As protein: CASSLGPPAVQYF. Full variable domain (outside the CDR3, taken from reference TRBV11-2 and TRBJ2-7): EAGVAQSPRYKIIEKRQSVAFWCNPISGHATLYWYQQILGQGPKLLIQFQNNGVVDDSQLPKDRFSAERLKGVDSTLKIQPAKLEDSAVYLCASSLGPPAVQYFGPGTRLTVT.

The chain recombines TRBV19 with TRBJ1-5, with D hard to call. CDR3 length: 17 amino acids. Germline CDR1 reads LNHDA; CDR2 reads SQIVND (reference sequence). V lost 3 bases to trimming and J lost 5 bases, with 20 bases between them. The CDR3 region is CASSIGRFRRGDQPQHF. The CDR3 coding sequence is TGTGCCAGTAGTATTGGGAGGTTCAGGCGGGGAGATCAGCCCCAGCATTTT. The variable domain in full, completed from reference TRBV19 and TRBJ1-5, reads DGGITQSPKYLFRKEGQNVTLSCEQNLNHDAMYWYRQDPGQGLRLIYYSQIVNDFQKGDIAEGYSVSREKKESFPLTVTSAQKNPTAFYLCASSIGRFRRGDQPQHFGDGTRLSIL.

This sequence joins TRBV6-4 and TRBJ2-2; a weak D match, TRBD2 (6 bases). Germline V CDR1 and CDR2: MRHNA, SNTAGT. The CDR3 sequence is 13 residues long. With 5 bases removed from V and 6 bases from J, the gap between germline ends came to 10 bases. The CDR3 loop is CASSPTSPGELFF. The CDR3, as DNA: TGTGCCAGCAGTCCAACTAGCCCCGGGGAGCTGTTTTTT.

V gene TRBV7-6 combines with J gene TRBJ2-3, with TRBD2 matching over 13 bases. In germline, CDR1 is SGHVS, CDR2 FNYEAQ. This CDR3 comprises 16 residues. J lost 5 bases, V lost 5 bases, and 7 bases had no gene match. The CDR3 is CASSLGTSGTVDTQYF. CDR3 bases: TGTGCCAGCAGCCTAGGGACTAGCGGGACGGTAGATACGCAGTATTTT.

V usage is TRBV7-9 and J usage is TRBJ2-7, with 7 bases lining up with TRBD2. Germline assignment: CDR1 SEHNR and CDR2 FQNEAQ (reference sequence). V lost 1 base to trimming and J lost 4 bases; unmatched junction nucleotides: 7. The CDR3 covers 15 residues. Here the CDR3 DNA reads TGTGCCAGCAGCTTAGTGGGCGGGAGAGGGTACGAGCAGTACTTC. As protein: CASSLVGGRGYEQYF.

The chain carries TRBV28 and TRBJ2-5; the D gene is possibly TRBD1 (5 bases). Germline CDR1 MDHEN, CDR2 SYDVKM. Deletions cut 2 bases from V and 1 base from J, with 11 bases between. This CDR3 region has 15 residues. The CDR3 sequence: CASSLVLRGQETQYF. The CDR3 DNA is TGTGCCAGCAGTTTAGTCCTAAGGGGCCAAGAGACCCAGTACTTC.

The V call is TRBV5-1, the J call TRBJ2-7; a possible D gene is TRBD2 (5 bases). Germline loops: CDR1 SGHRS, CDR2 YFSETQ. The CDR3 spans 14 residues. Deletions cut 0 bases from V and 7 bases from J, with 14 bases between. The CDR3 protein is CASSLAAGSGEQYF. The CDR3 bases are TGCGCCAGCAGCTTGGCCGCAGGATCGGGGGAGCAGTACTTC.